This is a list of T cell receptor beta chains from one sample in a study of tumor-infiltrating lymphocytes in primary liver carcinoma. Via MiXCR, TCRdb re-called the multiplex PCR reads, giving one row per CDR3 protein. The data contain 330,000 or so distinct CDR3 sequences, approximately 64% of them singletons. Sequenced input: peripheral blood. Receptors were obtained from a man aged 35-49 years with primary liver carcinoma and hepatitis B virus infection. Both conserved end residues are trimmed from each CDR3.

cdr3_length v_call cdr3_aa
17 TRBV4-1 ASSQDLGNRGHSGSTKY
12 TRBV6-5 ASSDGGIQETQY
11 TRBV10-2 ASVADQTDAQY
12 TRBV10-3 AISNGGRTDTQY
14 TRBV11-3 ASSSRQGRNTGELF
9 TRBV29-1 SARGNTEAF
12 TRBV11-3 ASSFSQAAETQY
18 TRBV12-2 ASRLAVATSGSPESYEQY
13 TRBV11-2 ASSLVRGRGNEQF
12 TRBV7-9 ASSLGGLGETQY
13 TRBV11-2 ASNSGQLSNQPQH
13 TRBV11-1 ASSFFGAANTEAF
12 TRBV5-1 ASSLGPTTDTQY
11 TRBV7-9 ASSLDQDREAF
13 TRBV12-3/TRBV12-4 ASSPGLVDTYEQC
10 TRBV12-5 ASGMTGYGYT
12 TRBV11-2 ASSLSWQGNEQY
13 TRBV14 AISQVRVGTGELF
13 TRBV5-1 ASSPLAGRTGELF
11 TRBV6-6 ASSQTVQETQY
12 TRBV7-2 ASSQTGRNSPPH
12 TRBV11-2 VSSQGSAGGTQY
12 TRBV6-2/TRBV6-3 ASSYNSEGDIQY
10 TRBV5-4 ASNKRGDEQY
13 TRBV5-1 ASRAGTGSSYEQY
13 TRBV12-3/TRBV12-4 VSSRGTGGIYEQY
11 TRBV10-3 AISTGGNTEAF
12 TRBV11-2 ASSWEGVSYGYT
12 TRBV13 ASSNGPDQETQY
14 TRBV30 AWSVHAGGATGELF
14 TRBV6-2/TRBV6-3 ASRNNLAGGRTQQY
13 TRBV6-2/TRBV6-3 ASTESLAGVQQQF
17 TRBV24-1 DTSDHTLRTEKQGNEQF
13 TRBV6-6 TSSGTGAAKNIQY
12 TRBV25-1 ASSDRQPYIEAF
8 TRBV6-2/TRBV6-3 ASGGHEQF
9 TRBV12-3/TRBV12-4 ASTRTGELF
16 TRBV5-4 ASSSYALPTGDQWAQY
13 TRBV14 ASSRVRGSTDTQY
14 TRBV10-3 VVSESGTSGRDEQF
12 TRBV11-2 ASSLGTAFNERF
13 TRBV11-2 ASSLIGRARDTQY
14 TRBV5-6 VSSTPTSWPDNEQF
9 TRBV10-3 ASQKGAEQY
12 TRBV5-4 ASSPDGSTDTQY
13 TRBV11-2 ASSLQRDSTYEQY
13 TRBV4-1 ASSQGRGQRYEQY
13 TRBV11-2 ASSCHRMGTGELF